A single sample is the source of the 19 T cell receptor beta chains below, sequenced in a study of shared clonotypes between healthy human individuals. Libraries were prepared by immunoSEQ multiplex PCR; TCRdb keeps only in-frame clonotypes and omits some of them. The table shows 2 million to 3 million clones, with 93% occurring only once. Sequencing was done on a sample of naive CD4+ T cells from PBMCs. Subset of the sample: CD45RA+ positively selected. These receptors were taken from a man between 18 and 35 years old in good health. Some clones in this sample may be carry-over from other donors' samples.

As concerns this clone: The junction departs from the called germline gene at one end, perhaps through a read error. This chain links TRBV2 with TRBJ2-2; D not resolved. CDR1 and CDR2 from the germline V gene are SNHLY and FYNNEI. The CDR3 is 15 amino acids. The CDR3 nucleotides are TGTGCCAGCAGTCGCCGACCAGATATCACCGTGGAGCTGTTTTTT. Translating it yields CASSRRPDITVELFF. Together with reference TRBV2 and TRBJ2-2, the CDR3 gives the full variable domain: EPEVTQTPSHQVTQMGQEVILRCVPISNHLYFYWYRQILGQKVEFLVSFYNNEISEKSEIFDDQFSVERPDGSNFTLKIRSTKLEDSAMYFCASSRRPDITVELFFGEGSRLTVL.

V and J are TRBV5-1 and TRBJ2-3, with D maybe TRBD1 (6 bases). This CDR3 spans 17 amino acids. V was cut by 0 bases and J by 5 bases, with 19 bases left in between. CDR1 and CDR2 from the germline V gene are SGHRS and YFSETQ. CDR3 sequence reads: CASSLVGASQPQDTQYF. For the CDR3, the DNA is TGCGCCAGCAGCTTGGTGGGGGCCAGCCAGCCGCAAGATACGCAGTATTTT.

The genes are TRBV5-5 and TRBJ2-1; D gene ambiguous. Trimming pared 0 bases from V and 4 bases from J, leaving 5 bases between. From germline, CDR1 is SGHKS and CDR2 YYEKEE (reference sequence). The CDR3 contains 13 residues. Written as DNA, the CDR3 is TGTGCCAGCAGCTTGGCCACATACAATGAGCAGTTCTTC. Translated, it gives CASSLATYNEQFF.

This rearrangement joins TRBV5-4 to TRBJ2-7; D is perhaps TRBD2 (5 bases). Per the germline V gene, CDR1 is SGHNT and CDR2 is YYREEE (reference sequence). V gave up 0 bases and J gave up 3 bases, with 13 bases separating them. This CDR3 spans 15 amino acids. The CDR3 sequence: CASSLESGRGYEQYF. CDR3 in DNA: TGTGCCAGCAGCTTGGAGTCGGGGAGAGGCTACGAGCAGTACTTC.

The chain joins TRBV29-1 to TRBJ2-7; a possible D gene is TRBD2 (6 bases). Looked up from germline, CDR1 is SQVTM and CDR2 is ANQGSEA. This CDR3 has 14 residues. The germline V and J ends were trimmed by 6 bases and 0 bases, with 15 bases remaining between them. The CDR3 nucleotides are TGCAGCGTGAGGGGCCGGGACTCCTCCTACGAGCAGTACTTC. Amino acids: CSVRGRDSSYEQYF.

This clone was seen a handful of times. The CDR3 loop is CASSFRDSEAFF. The CDR3 DNA reads as TGTGCCAGCAGTTTCCGGGACTCTGAAGCTTTCTTT. The V gene is TRBV27, the J gene TRBJ1-1; TRBD1 might be the D (5 bases). V was pared by 3 bases and J by 6 bases, with 8 bases between. The germline gives CDR1 MNHEY, CDR2 SMNVEV (reference sequence). The CDR3 totals 12 residues.

CDR3 protein: CASSPLSGTLEAFF. The DNA of the CDR3 is TGTGCCAGCTCACCACTCTCCGGGACGCTCGAAGCTTTCTTT. The chain joins TRBV18 to TRBJ1-1; possibly TRBD1 for D (5 bases). Trimming removed 1 base at V and 8 bases at J, with 14 bases between. The CDR3 sequence is 14 residues long. CDR1 is KGHSH and CDR2 is LQKENI in the germline V gene.

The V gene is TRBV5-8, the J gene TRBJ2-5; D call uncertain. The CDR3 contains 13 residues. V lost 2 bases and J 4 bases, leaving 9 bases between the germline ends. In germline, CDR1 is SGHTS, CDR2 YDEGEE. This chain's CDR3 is CASSLNWVETQYF. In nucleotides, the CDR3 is TGTGCCAGCAGCTTAAATTGGGTAGAGACCCAGTACTTC.

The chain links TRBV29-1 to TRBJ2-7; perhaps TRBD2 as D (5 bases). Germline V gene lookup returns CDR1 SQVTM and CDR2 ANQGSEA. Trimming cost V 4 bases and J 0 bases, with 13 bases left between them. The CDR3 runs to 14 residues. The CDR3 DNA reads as TGCAGCGTTGGGAGGTCCCCCCACTCCTACGAGCAGTACTTC. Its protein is CSVGRSPHSYEQYF.

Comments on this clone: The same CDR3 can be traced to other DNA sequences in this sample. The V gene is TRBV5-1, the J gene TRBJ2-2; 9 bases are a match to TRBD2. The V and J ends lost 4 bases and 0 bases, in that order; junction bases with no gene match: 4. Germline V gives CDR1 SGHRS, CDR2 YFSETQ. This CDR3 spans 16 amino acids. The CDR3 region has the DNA TGCGCCAGCAGCCTTCGACTAGCGGCGAACACCGGGGAGCTGTTTTTT. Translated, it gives CASSLRLAANTGELFF.

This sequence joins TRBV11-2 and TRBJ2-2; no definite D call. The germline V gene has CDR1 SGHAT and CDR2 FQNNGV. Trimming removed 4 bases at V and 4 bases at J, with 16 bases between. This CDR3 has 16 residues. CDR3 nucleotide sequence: TGTGCCAGCAGCTCCCCGACCCCAACGGCCACCGGGGAGCTGTTTTTT. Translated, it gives CASSSPTPTATGELFF.

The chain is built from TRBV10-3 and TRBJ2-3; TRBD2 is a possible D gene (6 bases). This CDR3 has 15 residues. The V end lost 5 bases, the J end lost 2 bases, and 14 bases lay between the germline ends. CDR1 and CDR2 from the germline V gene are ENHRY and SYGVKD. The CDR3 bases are TGTGCCATCAGTTACGGGACTTTCCCCACAGATACGCAGTATTTT. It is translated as CAISYGTFPTDTQYF.

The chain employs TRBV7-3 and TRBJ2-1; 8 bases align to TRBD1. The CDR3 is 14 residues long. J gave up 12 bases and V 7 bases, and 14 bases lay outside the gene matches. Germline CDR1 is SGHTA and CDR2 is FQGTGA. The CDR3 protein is CASTKSGQGGMQFF. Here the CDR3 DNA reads TGTGCCAGCACCAAATCCGGACAGGGAGGAATGCAGTTCTTC.

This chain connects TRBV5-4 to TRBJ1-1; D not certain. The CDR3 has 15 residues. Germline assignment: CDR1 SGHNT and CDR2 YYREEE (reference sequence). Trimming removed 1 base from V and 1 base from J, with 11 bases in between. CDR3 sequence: CASSLSGSGNTEAFF. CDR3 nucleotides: TGTGCCAGCAGCTTGTCTGGTTCCGGGAACACTGAAGCTTTCTTT. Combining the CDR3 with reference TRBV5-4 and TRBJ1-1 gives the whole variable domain ETGVTQSPTHLIKTRGQQVTLRCSSQSGHNTVSWYQQALGQGPQFIFQYYREEENGRGNFPPRFSGLQFPNYSSELNVNALELDDSALYLCASSLSGSGNTEAFFGQGTRLTVV.

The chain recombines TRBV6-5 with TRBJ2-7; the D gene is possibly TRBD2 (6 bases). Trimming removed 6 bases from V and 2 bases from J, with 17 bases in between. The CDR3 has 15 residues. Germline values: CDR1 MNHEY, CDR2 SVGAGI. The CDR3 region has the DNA TGTGCCAGCAGGGAACGGGGGACTGACGCCTACGAGCAGTACTTC. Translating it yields CASRERGTDAYEQYF.

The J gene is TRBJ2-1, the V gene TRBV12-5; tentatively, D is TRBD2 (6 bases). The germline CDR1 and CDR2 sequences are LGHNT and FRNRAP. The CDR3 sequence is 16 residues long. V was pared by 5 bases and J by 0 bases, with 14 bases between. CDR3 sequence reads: CASGPSAASSYNEQFF. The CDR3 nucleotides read TGTGCTAGTGGTCCTAGCGCGGCGAGCTCCTACAATGAGCAGTTCTTC.

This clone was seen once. The chain's CDR3 is CASSQEGPSAGFSYEQYF. In nucleotides, the CDR3 is TGTGCCAGCAGCCAAGAAGGCCCATCAGCGGGATTCTCCTACGAGCAGTACTTC. The chain couples TRBV4-2 to TRBJ2-7, with 7 bases lining up with TRBD2. V was clipped by 0 bases and J by 0 bases; unmatched bases: 11. This CDR3 is 18 amino acids long. Germline values: CDR1 LGHNA, CDR2 YNFKEQ.

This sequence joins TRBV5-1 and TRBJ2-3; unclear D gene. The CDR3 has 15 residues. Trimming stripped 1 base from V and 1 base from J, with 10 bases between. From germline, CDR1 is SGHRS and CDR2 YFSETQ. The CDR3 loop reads CASSLRQEGTDTQYF. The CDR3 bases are TGCGCCAGCAGCTTGCGGCAGGAAGGCACAGATACGCAGTATTTT.

The CDR3 region has the DNA TGCGCCAGCAGCTTTACCCGGATCGCCGGGGAGCTGTTTTTT. It translates to CASSFTRIAGELFF. V and J are TRBV5-1 and TRBJ2-2, with D unresolved. Between the trimmed V and J ends, which lost 2 bases and 6 bases, there was a span of 11 bases. Germline loops: CDR1 SGHRS, CDR2 YFSETQ. This CDR3 comprises 14 residues.